What follows describes a single TCR beta chain. This sample is drawn from a study of blood T cell repertoires in COVID-19. In the authors' methods: Quantification of nucleated cells was approximated via reference gene primer amplification. Using immunoSEQ multiplex PCR, the repertoire was profiled, and TCRdb retains in-frame clones only, with some absent. D and trimming were read from the DNA, whereas the V and J calls and clone size are those reported in that table. The sample lists a few hundred thousand clones, less than 90% occurring once. With 3 bases clipped from V and 8 bases from J, the junction kept 8 bases outside the gene matches. The CDR3 extends over 14 amino acids. Per the germline V gene, CDR1 is MNHNS and CDR2 is SASEGT. Clinical history reported by participants formed the basis on which cohorts were assigned.

The sample consisted of PBMCs or T cells enriched from blood (not recorded which). The clonotype was recovered from a woman in her sixties who had recovered from COVID-19. The chain couples TRBV6-1 to TRBJ1-1; TRBD1 matches at 8 bases. The CDR3 spells CASSDRGQSVEAFF. CDR3 DNA sequence: TGTGCCAGCAGTGACAGGGGGCAATCCGTCGAAGCTTTCTTT.